What follows are 17 T cell receptor beta chains derived from one specimen sequenced in a study of STAT3 mutations in large granular lymphocyte leukemia (dated by TCRdb to 2018 to 2020). The library was built by means of the immunoSEQ multiplex PCR assay. TCRdb took over this immuneACCESS table, retaining in-frame rearrangements with V and J assigned. Such tables are incomplete; in checked studies, under half of the missing clones stem from an unresolved V gene, and the remainder is unexplained. This sample lists about 4,300 clones; 60% to 80% were detected once. In total, the top ten clones hold about 36% of the sample. General conclusions and limits of the study: At least one immunodominant TCRbeta clonotype was identified in every T-LGLL patient, and multiple immunodominant subclonotypes were identified in about half of the T-LGLL patients.

These receptors are not linked to any known antigen. Sequencing input: PBMCs. The receptors were sampled from a human donor with T large granular lymphocyte leukemia. Some clones in this sample may be carry-over from other donors' samples.

The chain has TRBV6-5 and TRBJ2-1; tentatively, D is TRBD1 (6 bases). The V and J ends lost 0 bases and 3 bases respectively, with 9 bases between them. This CDR3 contains 15 residues. Germline V CDR1 and CDR2: MNHEY, SVGAGI. In DNA, the CDR3 is TGTGCCAGCAGTTACTCAGAGGGGGACTACAATGAGCAGTTCTTC. This encodes CASSYSEGDYNEQFF.

The genes are TRBV4-2 and TRBJ1-2, with TRBD1 identical over 7 bases. Germline V CDR1 and CDR2: LGHNA, YNFKEQ. The CDR3 has 16 residues. Trimming at V came to 1 base and at J to 0 bases, leaving 5 bases not matched to a gene. The CDR3 DNA sequence: TGTGCCAGCAGCCAAGGGACAGGACTAGCTAACTATGGCTACACCTTC. Translating gives CASSQGTGLANYGYTF.

This chain's CDR3 is CASSREHRAEETQYF. The CDR3 nucleotides read TGCGCCAGCAGCCGGGAGCACAGAGCGGAAGAGACCCAGTACTTC. This sequence joins TRBV4-3 and TRBJ2-5; the D gene is possibly TRBD2 (5 bases). Trimming shortened V by 4 bases and J by 3 bases, and 15 bases separated the two germline ends. From germline, CDR1 is LGHNA and CDR2 YSLEER. This CDR3 is 15 amino acids long.

The V gene is TRBV30, the J gene TRBJ1-5; maybe TRBD1 (5 bases). The CDR3 is 13 amino acids. With 5 bases removed from V and 1 base from J, the gap between germline ends came to 9 bases. In germline, CDR1 is GTSNPN, CDR2 SVGIG (reference sequence). The CDR3 region has the DNA TGTGCCTGGGGGGGACGAAGCAATCAGCCCCAGCATTTT. Translation gives CAWGGRSNQPQHF.

The gene calls are TRBV7-9 and TRBJ2-7, with D unclear. The CDR3 is 12 residues long. Germline CDR1 is SEHNR and CDR2 is FQNEAQ (reference sequence). The V gene lost 0 bases and the J gene lost 3 bases, with 3 bases spanning the gap. CDR3 bases: TGTGCCAGCAGCTTAGCGGTCTACGAGCAGTACTTC. Protein sequence: CASSLAVYEQYF.

The chain links TRBV5-1 to TRBJ1-1; D remains unclear. The CDR3 sequence is 13 residues long. The germline CDR1 and CDR2 sequences are SGHRS and YFSETQ. Trimming cost V 1 base and J 1 base, with 5 bases left between them. DNA of the CDR3: TGCGCCAGCAGCTTGAACCGGAACACTGAAGCTTTCTTT. Its protein is CASSLNRNTEAFF.

V is TRBV30 and J is TRBJ2-7; 7 nucleotides agree with TRBD2. The V gene end was trimmed by 7 bases and the J gene end by 7 bases; junction bases not matched to a gene: 10. Germline CDR1 and CDR2: GTSNPN and SVGIG (reference sequence). This CDR3 contains 12 residues. CDR3 bases: TGTGCCTACGGGAGCGGGAATGATGAGCAGTACTTC. This encodes CAYGSGNDEQYF. Based on the CDR3 plus reference TRBV30 and TRBJ2-7, the full variable domain is SQTIHQWPATLVQPVGSPLSLECTVEGTSNPNLYWYRQAAGRGLQLLFYSVGIGQISSEVPQNLSASRPQDRQFILSSKKLLLSDSGFYLCAYGSGNDEQYFGPGTRLTVT.

The rearrangement uses TRBV6-5 and TRBJ1-5; the match to TRBD1 covers 8 bases. J lost 2 bases, V lost 6 bases, and 3 bases had no gene match. The CDR3 is 14 residues long. Per germline, CDR1 MNHEY and CDR2 SVGAGI. CDR3 loop: CASRPTGGNQPQHF. The CDR3 nucleotides read TGTGCCAGCAGGCCGACAGGGGGCAATCAGCCCCAGCATTTT.

This chain's CDR3 is CAWSGQGNSPLHF. The CDR3 coding sequence is TGTGCCTGGAGTGGTCAGGGGAATTCACCCCTCCACTTT. V is TRBV30 and J is TRBJ1-6; perhaps TRBD1 as D (6 bases). CDR1 and CDR2 (germline): GTSNPN, SVGIG (reference sequence). Trimming removed 1 base from V and 7 bases from J, with 8 bases in between. The CDR3 covers 13 residues. Complete variable domain (other parts from reference TRBV30 and TRBJ1-6): SQTIHQWPATLVQPVGSPLSLECTVEGTSNPNLYWYRQAAGRGLQLLFYSVGIGQISSEVPQNLSASRPQDRQFILSSKKLLLSDSGFYLCAWSGQGNSPLHFGNGTRLTVT.

The rearrangement joins TRBV28 to TRBJ2-7; 9 bases are shared with TRBD1. The V segment lost 6 bases and the J segment 4 bases; nucleotides outside the gene matches: 4. Germline assignment: CDR1 MDHEN and CDR2 SYDVKM. This CDR3 spans 13 amino acids. CDR3 in amino acids: CASSGQGPYEQYF. DNA of the CDR3: TGTGCCAGCAGCGGACAGGGGCCTTACGAGCAGTACTTC.

The rearrangement links TRBV6-5 to TRBJ2-7; the D call may be TRBD1 or TRBD2 (5 bases each). V lost 6 bases and J lost 2, with 14 bases in between. The germline gives CDR1 MNHEY, CDR2 SVGAGI. This CDR3 contains 14 residues. CDR3 sequence reads: CASRGSGSAYEQYF. In nucleotides, the CDR3 is TGTGCCAGCAGGGGATCAGGGAGTGCCTACGAGCAGTACTTC.

The J gene is TRBJ2-7, the V gene TRBV4-3, with 9 bases matching TRBD1. The CDR3 loop spans 15 amino acids. Trimming at V came to 4 bases and at J to 5 bases, leaving 9 bases not matched to a gene. Germline V gene data show CDR1 as LGHNA and CDR2 as YSLEER. The CDR3 spells CASSPTTGGRDEQYF. CDR3 DNA: TGCGCCAGCAGCCCCACTACAGGGGGCAGGGACGAGCAGTACTTC.

V is TRBV18 and J is TRBJ1-2; D is unclear. The CDR3 covers 16 residues. With 6 bases removed from V and 4 bases from J, the gap between germline ends came to 21 bases. In germline, CDR1 is KGHSH, CDR2 LQKENI. The CDR3 DNA is TGTGCCAGCTCCGCCGAGGGAGGGCGAAACCTCTATGGCTACACCTTC. Translation: CASSAEGGRNLYGYTF.

The chain recombines TRBV5-4 with TRBJ1-2; D gene ambiguous. Germline V gene sequence: CDR1 SGHNT, CDR2 YYREEE (reference sequence). The CDR3 contains 11 residues. V lost 4 bases to trimming and J lost 7 bases, with 8 bases between them. The CDR3 DNA sequence: TGTGCCAGCAGCGCCTTCAGTGGCTACACCTTC. Its protein is CASSAFSGYTF.

This clone came up a few times. J is TRBJ2-5 and V is TRBV9; a weak D match, TRBD2 (5 bases). CDR1 is SGDLS, CDR2 YYNGEE, per germline. Between the trimmed V and J ends, which lost 5 bases and 1 base, there was a span of 15 bases. This CDR3 is 15 amino acids long. The CDR3 DNA is TGTGCCAGCAGTCCTTACAAGGACTCCCAAGAGACCCAGTACTTC. It translates to CASSPYKDSQETQYF.

V is TRBV5-1 and J is TRBJ1-2, with D unclear. Between the trimmed V and J ends, which lost 1 base and 8 bases, there was a span of 9 bases. The germline CDR1 and CDR2 sequences are SGHRS and YFSETQ. The CDR3 loop spans 12 amino acids. The CDR3 reads CASSLSPGGYTF. Here the CDR3 DNA reads TGCGCCAGCAGCTTGAGTCCTGGAGGCTACACCTTC.

The chain has TRBV7-9 and TRBJ2-5, with D unresolved. Germline lookup yields CDR1 SEHNR and CDR2 FQNEAQ (reference sequence). The CDR3 loop spans 11 amino acids. The germline V and J ends were trimmed by 5 bases and 5 bases, with 6 bases remaining between them. This CDR3 is CASSVFETQYF. The CDR3 DNA reads as TGTGCCAGCAGCGTCTTTGAGACCCAGTACTTC.